One and the same sample provided the 26 T cell receptor beta chains below, sequenced in a study of beta chain features in type 1 diabetes. Investigators reverse transcribed all isolated RNA, so they sequenced expressed TCRB transcripts. Libraries were prepared by immunoSEQ multiplex PCR; TCRdb keeps only in-frame clonotypes and omits some of them. The sample includes about 290,000 clones, about 8.5% of them seen just once. Sequenced input: central memory CD4+ T cells from blood. The source is a woman between 18 and 29 years old in good health.

This chain joins TRBV18 and TRBJ1-4; D is unclear. Germline CDR1 and CDR2: KGHSH and LQKENI. Trimming removed 2 bases at V and 5 bases at J, with 9 bases between. This CDR3 comprises 14 residues. This chain's CDR3 is CASSPGRSNEKLFF. CDR3 sequence (DNA): TGTGCCAGCTCACCAGGGCGGTCAAATGAAAAACTGTTTTTT.

This clone was counted many times. The rearrangement joins TRBV19 to TRBJ2-6; D is ambiguous. The ends were cut back, 4 bases at V and 0 bases at J, with 7 bases in the middle. The CDR3 has 15 amino acids. Per germline, CDR1 LNHDA and CDR2 SQIVND (reference sequence). CDR3 residues: CASSSGPSGANVLTF. The CDR3 DNA follows: TGTGCCAGTAGTAGTGGGCCCTCTGGGGCCAACGTCCTGACTTTC.

The rearrangement joins TRBV10-3 to TRBJ2-6, with TRBD1 matching over 7 bases. Germline CDR1 and CDR2: ENHRY and SYGVKD. With 6 bases clipped from V and 2 bases from J, the junction kept 1 base outside the gene matches. The CDR3 extends over 14 amino acids. CDR3: CAISTGAGANVLTF. CDR3 bases: TGTGCCATCAGCACAGGGGCTGGGGCCAACGTCCTGACTTTC.

The chain links TRBV4-3 to TRBJ1-3, with a tentative D call TRBD1 (5 bases). The germline V gene encodes CDR1 LGHNA and CDR2 YSLEER. The V end lost 4 bases, the J end lost 2 bases, and 9 bases lay between the germline ends. The CDR3 totals 14 residues. The CDR3 reads CASSLGGTGNTIYF. CDR3 in DNA: TGCGCCAGCAGCCTCGGGGGGACTGGAAACACCATATATTTT.

The chain has TRBV9 and TRBJ2-3, with 8 bases aligning to TRBD1. The CDR3 runs to 16 residues. Germline V gives CDR1 SGDLS, CDR2 YYNGEE. The V segment lost 4 bases and the J segment 6 bases; nucleotides outside the gene matches: 13. The CDR3 loop reads CASSSSRQGRRDTQYF. The CDR3, as DNA: TGTGCCAGCAGCAGTTCTCGACAGGGGAGGAGGGATACGCAGTATTTT.

This clone appeared many times. The chain combines TRBV7-2 with TRBJ2-4; the D gene is possibly TRBD1 (6 bases). The germline V gene has CDR1 SGHTA and CDR2 FQGNSA. The V end lost 1 base, the J end lost 0 bases, and 16 bases lay between the germline ends. This CDR3 region has 18 residues. The CDR3 sequence: CASSLGTDANLAKNIQYF. The CDR3 nucleotides read TGTGCCAGCAGCTTAGGGACAGACGCGAACCTAGCCAAAAACATTCAGTACTTC.

The chain links TRBV2 to TRBJ2-1, with D possibly TRBD2 on 6 matching bases. In germline, CDR1 is SNHLY, CDR2 FYNNEI. V lost 6 bases and J 7 bases, leaving 16 bases between the germline ends. CDR3 length: 14 residues. The CDR3 protein is CASRVGGSTNEQFF. The CDR3, as DNA: TGTGCCAGCAGAGTGGGGGGTAGTACGAATGAGCAGTTCTTC. Complete variable domain (other parts from reference TRBV2 and TRBJ2-1): EPEVTQTPSHQVTQMGQEVILRCVPISNHLYFYWYRQILGQKVEFLVSFYNNEISEKSEIFDDQFSVERPDGSNFTLKIRSTKLEDSAMYFCASRVGGSTNEQFFGPGTRLTVL.

This clone was counted many times. Different DNA sequences within this sample yield the same CDR3. The rearrangement links TRBV7-9 to TRBJ2-1; TRBD1 matches at 8 bases. CDR1 is SEHNR and CDR2 is FQNEAQ in the germline V gene (reference sequence). The CDR3 contains 16 residues. The ends lost 1 base at V and 0 bases at J; junction bases unmatched: 2. For the CDR3, the DNA is TGTGCCAGCAGCTTAGGACAGGGGAGCTCCTACAATGAGCAGTTCTTC. This encodes CASSLGQGSSYNEQFF. Together with reference TRBV7-9 and TRBJ2-1, the CDR3 gives the full variable domain: DTGVSQNPRHKITKRGQNVTFRCDPISEHNRLYWYRQTLGQGPEFLTYFQNEAQLEKSRLLSDRFSAERPKGSFSTLEIQRTEQGDSAMYLCASSLGQGSSYNEQFFGPGTRLTVL.

This clone showed up many times. V and J are TRBV7-2 and TRBJ2-7, with TRBD1 as a possible D gene (6 bases). Germline V gene sequence: CDR1 SGHTA, CDR2 FQGNSA. Trimming stripped 5 bases from V and 2 bases from J, with 13 bases between. The CDR3 has 14 amino acids. The CDR3 nucleotides are TGTGCCAGCAGCCAGACAGGTCCGGCCTACGAGCAGTACTTC. As protein: CASSQTGPAYEQYF.

This chain links TRBV6-5 with TRBJ1-6, with 9 bases aligning to TRBD1. The V and J ends lost 6 bases and 8 bases, in that order; junction bases with no gene match: 2. CDR3 length: 13 residues. The germline gives CDR1 MNHEY, CDR2 SVGAGI. CDR3 loop: CASRGQGDSPLHF. CDR3 sequence (DNA): TGTGCCAGCAGGGGACAGGGTGATTCACCCCTCCACTTT.

This clone was observed many times. The chain joins TRBV18 to TRBJ1-1; no definite D call. With 5 bases removed from V and 4 bases from J, the gap between germline ends came to 11 bases. Per the germline V gene, CDR1 is KGHSH and CDR2 is LQKENI. The CDR3 sequence is 13 residues long. The CDR3: CASSNGVRTEAFF. The CDR3, as DNA: TGTGCCAGCTCAAATGGGGTCCGCACTGAAGCTTTCTTT. The full variable domain, in which reference TRBV18 and TRBJ1-1 provide the parts outside the CDR3, is NAGVMQNPRHLVRRRGQEARLRCSPMKGHSHVYWYRQLPEEGLKFMVYLQKENIIDESGMPKERFSAEFPKEGPSILRIQQVVRGDSAAYFCASSNGVRTEAFFGQGTRLTVV.

This clone was detected only a few times. J is TRBJ2-5 and V is TRBV5-1; TRBD2 matches at 10 bases. In germline, CDR1 is SGHRS, CDR2 YFSETQ. The trim removed 4 bases at V and 1 base at J, leaving 4 bases unmatched. The CDR3 loop spans 15 amino acids. CDR3 nucleotide sequence: TGCGCCAGCAGCATGGGACTAGCGCTCCAAGAGACCCAGTACTTC. It encodes CASSMGLALQETQYF.

This clone was recorded a few times. The V gene is TRBV7-6, the J gene TRBJ2-3; the D is unclear. Germline CDR1 is SGHVS and CDR2 is FNYEAQ. The CDR3 is 14 amino acids. V lost 3 bases and J lost 2, with 9 bases in between. The CDR3 region is CASSFGRNTDTQYF. The DNA of the CDR3 is TGTGCCAGCAGCTTTGGCCGAAACACAGATACGCAGTATTTT.

This clone has just a few counts. The sample carries other DNA sequences with the same CDR3. The chain carries TRBV28 and TRBJ2-5, with TRBD2 matching over 11 bases. The CDR3 is 15 residues long. CDR1 is MDHEN and CDR2 is SYDVKM in the germline V gene. V shed 2 bases, J shed 1 base, and the junction held 0 bases outside the gene matches. The CDR3 reads CASSLTSGGQETQYF. The CDR3 DNA is TGTGCCAGCAGTTTAACTAGCGGGGGCCAAGAGACCCAGTACTTC.

V usage is TRBV7-9 and J usage is TRBJ2-3, with D perhaps being TRBD1 or TRBD2 (5 bases each). CDR1 SEHNR and CDR2 FQNEAQ come from the germline V gene (reference sequence). Trimming left V 4 bases short and J 0 bases short, with 14 bases between. The CDR3 is made up of 16 amino acids. The DNA of the CDR3 is TGTGCCAGCAGCTGGGACGGACGTAGTAGCACAGATACGCAGTATTTT. This encodes CASSWDGRSSTDTQYF.

The chain recombines TRBV30 with TRBJ1-4; no clear D gene. This CDR3 contains 11 residues. Trimming removed 3 bases from V and 17 bases from J, with 16 bases in between. CDR1 and CDR2 from the germline V gene are GTSNPN and SVGIG (reference sequence). In nucleotides, the CDR3 is TGTGCCTGGAGCATAGCCCAGAGGGCCTTTTTT. It specifies CAWSIAQRAFF.

V gene TRBV9 combines with J gene TRBJ1-1; TRBD1 is a possible D gene (5 bases). Trimming took off 3 bases at V and 11 bases at J, with 14 bases between the two ends. The CDR3 contains 12 residues. CDR1 is SGDLS and CDR2 is YYNGEE in the germline V gene. The CDR3 region is CASSALEGAAFF. The CDR3 DNA reads as TGTGCCAGCAGCGCGCTGGAAGGGGCGGCTTTCTTT.

V gene TRBV5-1 combines with J gene TRBJ2-3; a weak D match, TRBD1 (6 bases). Trimming took off 5 bases at V and 1 base at J, with 20 bases between the two ends. CDR1 and CDR2 (germline): SGHRS, YFSETQ. The CDR3 runs 17 residues. The chain's CDR3 is CASSNHRARPGTDTQYF. Written as DNA, the CDR3 is TGCGCCAGCAGTAACCACAGGGCTCGGCCGGGCACAGATACGCAGTATTTT.

The chain joins TRBV7-2 to TRBJ2-5; 9 bases are shared with TRBD2. V shed 1 base, J shed 6 bases, and the junction held 6 bases outside the gene matches. This CDR3 region has 15 residues. Germline assignment: CDR1 SGHTA and CDR2 FQGNSA. CDR3 DNA sequence: TGTGCCAGCAGCTTAGAAAGGGGACTAGCCCAGACCCAGTACTTC. Amino acids: CASSLERGLAQTQYF.

V is TRBV7-2 and J is TRBJ2-1; 8 nucleotides match TRBD2. This CDR3 contains 14 residues. After removal of 1 base from V and 8 bases from J, the junction contained 4 bases not matched to a gene. CDR1 and CDR2 (germline): SGHTA, FQGNSA. This chain's CDR3 is CASSLEGLVYEQFF. The CDR3 bases are TGTGCCAGCAGCTTAGAGGGACTAGTCTATGAGCAGTTCTTC.

V gene TRBV7-2 combines with J gene TRBJ1-3, with D unclear. Germline V gene data show CDR1 as SGHTA and CDR2 as FQGNSA. The CDR3 loop spans 16 amino acids. Trimming cost V 4 bases and J 0 bases, with 13 bases left between them. CDR3 DNA sequence: TGTGCCAGCAGCTACGACGGAGCAATCTCTGGAAACACCATATATTTT. Translating it yields CASSYDGAISGNTIYF.

The chain employs TRBV4-2 and TRBJ1-2, with unresolved D. The CDR3 contains 16 residues. The germline CDR1 and CDR2 sequences are LGHNA and YNFKEQ. Trimming removed 5 bases from V and 4 bases from J, with 20 bases in between. Here the CDR3 reads CASSLYSTARSYGYTF. The CDR3 nucleotides read TGTGCCAGCAGCTTGTATTCAACAGCACGTTCCTATGGCTACACCTTC.

V and J are TRBV7-8 and TRBJ2-1; TRBD1 matches 7 bases. The CDR3 is 15 amino acids. CDR1 and CDR2 from the germline V gene are SGHVS and FQNEAQ. The V segment lost 4 bases and the J segment 6 bases; nucleotides outside the gene matches: 9. This CDR3 is CASSSSVPGGNEQFF. The CDR3 DNA reads as TGTGCCAGCAGCTCTAGTGTCCCAGGGGGCAATGAGCAGTTCTTC. Combining the CDR3 with reference TRBV7-8 and TRBJ2-1 gives the whole variable domain GAGVSQSPRYKVAKRGQDVALRCDPISGHVSLFWYQQALGQGPEFLTYFQNEAQLDKSGLPSDRFFAERPEGSVSTLKIQRTQQEDSAVYLCASSSSVPGGNEQFFGPGTRLTVL.

This clone was seen only a few times. V gene TRBV6-5 combines with J gene TRBJ2-3; D is ambiguous. V was cut by 6 bases and J by 0 bases, with 10 bases left in between. Per germline, CDR1 MNHEY and CDR2 SVGAGI. This CDR3 has 14 residues. The CDR3 bases are TGTGCCAGCAGATTGGTTTACAGCACAGATACGCAGTATTTT. Residues: CASRLVYSTDTQYF.

In this sample, this clone turned up a few times. This chain joins TRBV6-1 and TRBJ2-3; 8 nucleotides match TRBD1. Germline V lookup: CDR1 MNHNS, CDR2 SASEGT. J gave up 1 base and V 4 bases, and 4 bases lay outside the gene matches. The CDR3 runs to 15 residues. CDR3 DNA: TGTGCCAGCAGTGTGACAGGGGAGGGCACAGATACGCAGTATTTT. Encoded protein: CASSVTGEGTDTQYF.

This clone was seen more than once but under ten times. This chain joins TRBV6-6 and TRBJ1-5; D might be TRBD1 (6 bases). With 7 bases removed from V and 4 bases from J, the gap between germline ends came to 20 bases. The CDR3 sequence is 16 residues long. Germline values: CDR1 MNHNY, CDR2 SVGAGI (reference sequence). Written as DNA, the CDR3 is TGTGCCAGCAACCCTGGGCCACGGGGACAAAATCAGCCCCAGCATTTT. Its translation: CASNPGPRGQNQPQHF.